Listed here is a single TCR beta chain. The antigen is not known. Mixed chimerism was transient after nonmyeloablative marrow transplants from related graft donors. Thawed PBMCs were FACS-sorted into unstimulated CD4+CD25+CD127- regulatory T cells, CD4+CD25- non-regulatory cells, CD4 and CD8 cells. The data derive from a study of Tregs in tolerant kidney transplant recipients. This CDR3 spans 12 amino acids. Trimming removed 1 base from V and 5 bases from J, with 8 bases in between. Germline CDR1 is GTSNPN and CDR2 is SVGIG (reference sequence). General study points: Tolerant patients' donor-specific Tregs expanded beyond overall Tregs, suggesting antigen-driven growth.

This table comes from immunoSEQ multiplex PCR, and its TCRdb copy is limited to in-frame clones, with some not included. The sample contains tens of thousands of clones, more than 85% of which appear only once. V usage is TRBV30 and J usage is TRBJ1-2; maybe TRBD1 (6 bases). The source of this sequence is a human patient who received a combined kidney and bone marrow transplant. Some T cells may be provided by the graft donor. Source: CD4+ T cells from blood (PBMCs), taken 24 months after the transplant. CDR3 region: CAWSGTGYGYTF. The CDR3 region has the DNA TGTGCCTGGAGTGGAACAGGGTATGGCTACACCTTC.